The clone carrying this TCR beta chain was counted a few times. TCRdb passed the 5' RACE reads through MiXCR, listing each CDR3 protein once. The sample has some 730,000 distinct CDR3 sequences, approximately 18% seen once. This record comes from a study of identical twins. The germline V and J ends were trimmed by 3 bases and 3 bases, with 15 bases remaining between them. CDR3 length: 14 residues. Germline V CDR1 and CDR2: DFQATT, SNEGSKA (reference sequence). The same data also went into a second study, on T cells expressing NK-cell markers. This second study notes: The dominant NKG2C+ clonotypes represented about 1.0-7.5% of CD8+ T cells in several donors.

The specimen sequenced was PBMCs. This chain connects TRBV20-1 to TRBJ2-7; TRBD1 might be the D (6 bases). The TCR was taken from a woman aged 18-35 years in good health. The chain's CDR3 is CSASTGTLYYEQYF. The CDR3 nucleotides read TGCAGTGCTAGTACCGGGACACTCTACTACGAGCAGTACTTC.